This T cell receptor (beta chain) is from a study of T-cell reconstitution after alpha-beta-depleted transplantation in children. This CDR3 has 15 amino acids. Trimming pared 0 bases from V and 7 bases from J, leaving 16 bases between. Unique molecular identifiers were incorporated during preparation of the TCRbeta library. TCRdb used MiXCR to reprocess the PCR reads, holding one entry per CDR3 protein. This sample has some 530,000 distinct CDR3 sequences; around 12% occur once, and the top ten carry about 5.6%. The input for sequencing was PBMCs from the stem cell graft donor, taken from the stem cell graft. The sequence derives from a human donor who donated a stem cell graft to a child with combined immunodeficiency. The genes are TRBV12-3 or TRBV12-4 and TRBJ2-7; D uncertain. The CDR3 sequence is CASSLAAPSVREQYF. The CDR3 DNA sequence: TGTGCCAGCAGTTTAGCGGCCCCCTCGGTGAGGGAGCAGTACTTC.